Sequencing of this T cell receptor (beta chain) was carried out in a study of blood T cell repertoires in COVID-19. About the research overall: Nucleic acid was either cDNA or gDNA, and it came from T cells, B-cell-depleted T cells, or PBMCs.

This clone was picked up a small number of times. Per germline, CDR1 MRHNA and CDR2 SNTAGT. Between the trimmed V and J ends, which lost 0 bases and 4 bases, there was a span of 11 bases. The CDR3 consists of 15 residues. Original processing notes: Researchers report that nucleated cell counts were estimated from reference gene primer amplification. The table came from immunoSEQ multiplex PCR; TCRdb's copy has only in-frame clones and leaves some out. For V, J and clone size, that table is used; D and trimming come from the DNA. The data contain some 200,000 clones, about 90% of them singletons. The source is a man aged 18 to 29 with active or convalescent COVID-19. The sequencing sample was made of peripheral blood. The chain is built from TRBV6-4 and TRBJ2-3; a possible D gene is TRBD2 (6 bases). The CDR3 DNA reads as TGTGCCAGCAGTGACTCGCCTAGCGAGTCAGATACGCAGTATTTT. This codes for CASSDSPSESDTQYF.